This T cell receptor (beta chain) was sequenced during a study of blood T cell repertoires in COVID-19. The data were produced by immunoSEQ multiplex PCR, yet TCRdb's version contains in-frame clones alone and is incomplete. The profile shows 250,000 to 350,000 clones, approximately 90% of them singletons. The CDR3 has 16 residues. The ends lost 3 bases at V and 4 bases at J; junction bases unmatched: 6. The germline V gene has CDR1 MGHRA and CDR2 YSYEKL. In Cohort 3, a recovered donor had either two negative PCRs, clearance, or symptom resolution. The sequence came from a woman aged 35 to 49 who had recovered from COVID-19. This rearrangement joins TRBV4-1 to TRBJ2-2; 9 bases map to TRBD2. Sequencing input: PBMCs or T cells enriched from blood (not recorded which). The CDR3 DNA sequence: TGCGCCAGCAGCCATGCGACTAGCGGTTCCACCGGGGAGCTGTTTTTT. Amino acid sequence: CASSHATSGSTGELFF.